This T cell receptor (beta chain) was sequenced during a study of lymphopenia after photon versus proton radiotherapy. Broader study findings: After lymphocyte nadir, photon-treated repertoires showed oligoclonal expansion, especially CD8+ Temra. Proton therapy kept repertoires fairly stable, unlike photons, which gained effector/memory cells.

Sequencing was performed with immunoSEQ multiplex PCR; in TCRdb, only in-frame clones are kept and a portion is missing. Among approximately 80,000 clones listed, about four fifths were seen once. Note on this clone: What it binds is unknown.

This TCR was sampled from a man aged 60-69 years with pancreatic cancer. The sample consisted of peripheral blood, taken from a patient treated with proton-based radiotherapy.

CDR3 coding DNA: TGTGCCTGGAGTGTACGGGGACAGGGCACCCGCTACACCTTC. Protein sequence: CAWSVRGQGTRYTF. This sequence joins TRBV30 and TRBJ1-2; 9 nucleotides match TRBD1. With 0 bases clipped from V and 9 bases from J, the junction kept 8 bases outside the gene matches. The CDR3 extends over 14 amino acids. Per the germline V gene, CDR1 is GTSNPN and CDR2 is SVGIG (reference sequence).